What follows is one T cell receptor (beta chain) and its context. Its antigen remains unidentified. This specimen belongs to a study of cytomegalovirus exposure and HLA in healthy donors. The CDR3 length is 15 residues. The germline gives CDR1 SGHNT, CDR2 YYREEE (reference sequence). V shed 4 bases and J 1 base; nucleotides not matched to a gene: 7. General study results and limits: In a later analysis, approximately 18,000 TCR beta sequences were associated with HLA alleles at 0.05 false discovery rate. Cytomegalovirus-associated status was assigned to 164 TCR beta chains.

Researchers ran the PCR with 60 Vbeta and 13 Jbeta primers. Clones were read by immunoSEQ multiplex PCR, and TCRdb kept only the in-frame ones, dropping some. The sample gives about 150,000 clones, about three quarters of which show up once; roughly 0.7% is in the top ten. The TCR sequence derives from a male donor in good health and CMV-seronegative. The sequenced sample was PBMCs. The chain carries TRBV5-4 and TRBJ2-7; TRBD1 agrees at 8 bases. In DNA form, the CDR3 reads TGTGCCAGCAGCCCCCCAGGGGGCCAATCCTACGAGCAGTACTTC. This translates into CASSPPGGQSYEQYF.